A single sample is the source of the 30 T cell receptor beta chains below, sequenced in a study of T cells in Graves' hyperthyroidism and ophthalmopathy (dated 2019 in TCRdb). Libraries were built with multiplex PCR. TCRdb records Illumina HiSeq 2000 as the sequencer. The TCR beta CDR3 regions were amplified from RNA transcripts. A first-round RT-PCR of the TCR CDR3 used the HTBI primer set with the Qiagen OneStep RT-PCR kit. TCRdb cleaned the public reads at Q25 with fastp, built clones with MiXCR and kept in-frame beta chains. Rows with a matching CDR3 protein are joined into one entry that keeps the most common DNA and genes. Counted in this sample were around 350,000 distinct CDR3 sequences; around 13% of them appeared once. The ten largest account for roughly 8.3% of the sample. The sample consisted of blood. The receptors here all came from a young woman with Graves' hyperthyroidism.

This clonotype came up many times. The chain combines TRBV20-1 with TRBJ1-1; D is uncertain. Trimming took 8 bases from V and 5 from J, leaving 15 bases between them. The CDR3 runs to 12 residues. Germline-derived CDR1 and CDR2 are DFQATT and SNEGSKA (reference sequence). The CDR3 nucleotides are TGCAGTCTATATGAGGGAGGGACTGAAGCTTTCTTT. Its translation: CSLYEGGTEAFF.

The chain couples TRBV14 to TRBJ2-7, with D unclear. Germline CDR1 SGHDN, CDR2 FVKESK. The CDR3 has 17 amino acids. The V and J ends lost 2 bases and 4 bases respectively, with 21 bases between them. The CDR3 nucleotides read TGTGCCAGCAGCCAATTCCCCACACGGTTGTCTCCATACGAGCAGTACTTC. Translated, it gives CASSQFPTRLSPYEQYF.

This clonotype was counted ten times or more. This chain connects TRBV14 to TRBJ2-7, with D perhaps TRBD1 (6 bases). Germline CDR1 reads SGHDN; CDR2 reads FVKESK. The CDR3 is 16 residues long. V lost 0 bases and J 0 bases, leaving 12 bases between the germline ends. CDR3 bases: TGTGCCAGCAGCCAAGAAGGTAGGGGGAGCTCCTACGAGCAGTACTTC. It is translated as CASSQEGRGSSYEQYF.

There are a few counts of this clonotype. The V and J genes are TRBV7-2 and TRBJ2-1; 12 bases are shared with TRBD1. Germline CDR1 SGHTA, CDR2 FQGNSA. V gave up 2 bases and J gave up 8 bases; unmatched junction bases: 7. The CDR3 is 16 amino acids. DNA of the CDR3: TGTGCCAGCAGCTTATATGCGGGACAGGGGGCATATGAGCAGTTCTTC. It specifies CASSLYAGQGAYEQFF. The full variable domain, completed using reference TRBV7-2 and TRBJ2-1, is GAGVSQSPSNKVTEKGKDVELRCDPISGHTALYWYRQSLGQGLEFLIYFQGNSAPDKSGLPSDRFSAERTGGSVSTLTIQRTQQEDSAVYLCASSLYAGQGAYEQFFGPGTRLTVL.

The chain couples TRBV5-1 to TRBJ2-2, with D maybe TRBD2 (6 bases). Deletions cut 1 base from V and 3 bases from J, with 10 bases between. The CDR3 runs to 15 residues. Germline V CDR1 and CDR2: SGHRS, YFSETQ. The CDR3 region is CASSLSLAYTGELFF. In DNA, the CDR3 is TGCGCCAGCAGCTTGTCCCTAGCGTACACCGGGGAGCTGTTTTTT.

This clonotype was picked up many times. The chain recombines TRBV2 with TRBJ2-2; 14 bases agree with TRBD2. Germline-derived CDR1 and CDR2 are SNHLY and FYNNEI. Germline trimming cut 6 bases from V and 6 bases from J; bases unmatched to any gene: 3. This CDR3 has 15 amino acids. CDR3 in DNA: TGTGCCAGCAGGGGACTAGCGGGAGTCCCCGGGGAGCTGTTTTTT. Its translation is CASRGLAGVPGELFF.

This clonotype was counted many times. The rearrangement links TRBV4-1 to TRBJ1-2, with D unclear. V lost 0 bases and J lost 0, with 8 bases in between. The CDR3 is 15 amino acids. Germline lookup yields CDR1 MGHRA and CDR2 YSYEKL. The CDR3 DNA sequence: TGCGCCAGCAGCCAAGAGGACGGCCCTAACTATGGCTACACCTTC. Amino acid sequence: CASSQEDGPNYGYTF.

There are many counts of this clonotype. The chain recombines TRBV10-3 with TRBJ2-3; 12 nucleotides align to TRBD2. The CDR3 has 18 amino acids. V lost 6 bases and J lost 3; bases outside the gene matches: 13. The germline gives CDR1 ENHRY, CDR2 SYGVKD. The CDR3 DNA reads TGTGCCATCAGAGAAGCTAGCGGGAGGGCCAGTTTGACAGATACGCAGTATTTT. This translates into CAIREASGRASLTDTQYF.

This clonotype has more than one count but fewer than ten. The J gene is TRBJ1-1, the V gene TRBV9; D unresolved. The germline CDR1 and CDR2 sequences are SGDLS and YYNGEE. V was shortened by 3 bases and J by 4 bases, with 7 bases between the two germline ends. The CDR3 sequence is 12 residues long. The CDR3 sequence is CASSDSGTEAFF. The DNA of the CDR3 is TGTGCCAGCAGCGACTCGGGCACTGAAGCTTTCTTT.

This clonotype was picked up many times. This chain connects TRBV6-1 to TRBJ1-2; 7 bases fit TRBD1. Germline V lookup: CDR1 MNHNS, CDR2 SASEGT. The CDR3 contains 15 residues. The V gene end was trimmed by 8 bases and the J gene end by 2 bases; junction bases not matched to a gene: 11. The CDR3 loop reads CASYQGGKGNYGYTF. In DNA form, the CDR3 reads TGTGCCAGCTACCAGGGGGGGAAGGGGAACTATGGCTACACCTTC.

This clonotype was seen many times. In DNA form, the CDR3 reads TGCGCCAGCAGCTTGGAAGGGACCGCCAATGGCTACACCTTC. It yields the protein CASSLEGTANGYTF. The chain uses TRBV5-1 and TRBJ1-2; D possibly corresponds to TRBD1 (5 bases). Germline V CDR1 and CDR2: SGHRS, YFSETQ. There are 14 residues in the CDR3. Trimming removed 0 bases from V and 6 bases from J, with 12 bases in between.

This clonotype was seen repeatedly, ten times or more. CDR3 sequence (DNA): TGTGCCAGCAGCTTAGCGCTACAGGGGGTTAATGGGCAGTACTTC. The encoded protein is CASSLALQGVNGQYF. The chain uses TRBV7-2 and TRBJ2-7, with 8 nucleotides matching TRBD1. V shed 0 bases and J 9 bases; nucleotides not matched to a gene: 10. CDR3 length: 15 amino acids. Germline V lookup: CDR1 SGHTA, CDR2 FQGNSA.

Comment on this clonotype: Given a much more abundant clone one base away, this may be a read error. The CDR3 does not end in the conserved phenylalanine or tryptophan, so this is likely a read error. V gene TRBV6-6 combines with J gene TRBJ2-7; D remains unclear. V lost 2 bases and J 4 bases, leaving 9 bases between the germline ends. This CDR3 is built from 13 residues. Germline assignment: CDR1 MNHNY and CDR2 SVGAGI (reference sequence). CDR3 in DNA: TGTGCCAGCAGTTACCGTAGCACGTACGAGCAGTACCTC. This sequence encodes CASSYRSTYEQYL.

Note on this clonotype: At one end the junction does not follow the germline gene, possibly because of a read error. CDR3 DNA: TGTGCCAGCAGAGAAGGAACAGGGTCCCGAGTGACAGATGCGCAGTATTTT. It is translated as CASREGTGSRVTDAQYF. This rearrangement joins TRBV6-1 to TRBJ2-3, with TRBD1 as a possible D gene (6 bases). The CDR3 runs 17 residues. Germline CDR1 is MNHNS and CDR2 is SASEGT.

This clonotype has only a few counts. This chain joins TRBV3-1 and TRBJ1-2; D uncertain. The CDR3 loop spans 12 amino acids. Germline V CDR1 and CDR2: LGHDT, YNNKEL (reference sequence). Trimming removed 1 base from V and 8 bases from J, with 8 bases in between. The CDR3 spells CASSQGGRGYTF. For the CDR3, the DNA is TGTGCCAGCAGCCAAGGCGGGAGGGGCTACACCTTC.

Many counts were recorded for this clonotype. V usage is TRBV5-1 and J usage is TRBJ2-3; perhaps TRBD1 as D (6 bases). Germline CDR1 is SGHRS and CDR2 is YFSETQ. CDR3 length: 15 residues. Trimming cost V 1 base and J 6 bases, with 15 bases left between them. The CDR3 reads CASSLLVGAADTQYF. The CDR3, as DNA: TGCGCCAGCAGCTTGCTCGTGGGGGCTGCGGATACGCAGTATTTT.

This clonotype was seen at least ten times. The J gene is TRBJ1-2, the V gene TRBV12-3 or TRBV12-4; the D gene is possibly TRBD1 (5 bases). V lost 1 base, J lost 4 bases, and 10 bases lay in between. The CDR3 is 14 residues long. CDR3: CASSLGGKSYGYTF. In DNA form, the CDR3 reads TGTGCCAGCAGTTTAGGGGGGAAGAGCTATGGCTACACCTTC.

This clonotype was counted many times. The CDR3 here is CASSIRDRAPETQYF. The CDR3 DNA is TGCGCCAGCAGCATCCGGGACAGGGCCCCAGAGACCCAGTACTTC. The genes are TRBV5-1 and TRBJ2-5; 9 bases fit TRBD1. In germline, CDR1 is SGHRS, CDR2 YFSETQ. This CDR3 is built from 15 residues. The J segment lost 4 bases and the V segment lost 4 bases, leaving 8 bases of the junction unmatched. Using reference TRBV5-1 and TRBJ2-5 for the parts outside the CDR3, the full variable domain is KAGVTQTPRYLIKTRGQQVTLSCSPISGHRSVSWYQQTPGQGLQFLFEYFSETQRNKGNFPGRFSGRQFSNSRSEMNVSTLELGDSALYLCASSIRDRAPETQYFGPGTRLLVL.

This clonotype was recorded at least ten times. The chain uses TRBV20-1 and TRBJ1-1; TRBD1 might be the D (5 bases). The CDR3 is made up of 14 amino acids. Trimming stripped 5 bases from V and 10 bases from J, with 23 bases between. CDR1 DFQATT and CDR2 SNEGSKA come from the germline V gene (reference sequence). CDR3 in amino acids: CSAFSVGTQRLAFF. For the CDR3, the DNA is TGCAGTGCTTTTTCGGTGGGGACGCAAAGGTTAGCTTTCTTT.

This clonotype was observed at least ten times. The rearrangement joins TRBV15 to TRBJ1-2; 10 positions match TRBD1. V gave up 5 bases and J gave up 7 bases; unmatched junction bases: 13. The CDR3 length is 16 residues. CDR1 is LNHNV and CDR2 is YYDKDF in the germline V gene (reference sequence). The DNA for the CDR3 is TGTGCCACCAGCTGGGGGACAGGGGCCTCCTATGGTGGCTACACCTTC. This encodes CATSWGTGASYGGYTF.

This clonotype was seen ten or more times. The chain couples TRBV30 to TRBJ2-1; 7 bases are shared with TRBD2. This CDR3 comprises 15 residues. CDR1 is GTSNPN and CDR2 is SVGIG in the germline V gene (reference sequence). Unmatched junction bases numbered 9, after V lost 0 bases and J lost 7 bases. The CDR3 bases are TGTGCCTGGAGTGTACTGGGAGGGGTAGGGAATGAGCAGTTCTTC. This gives the protein CAWSVLGGVGNEQFF.

This clonotype showed up many times. This chain links TRBV29-1 with TRBJ2-7; D is undetermined. V lost 1 base and J 2 bases, leaving 9 bases between the germline ends. The CDR3 length is 13 residues. The germline CDR1 and CDR2 sequences are SQVTM and ANQGSEA. The CDR3 DNA sequence: TGCAGCGTTGAAGGGCAGCTTCCCTACGAGCAGTACTTC. Translating it yields CSVEGQLPYEQYF.

This clonotype was seen ten or more times. This chain connects TRBV11-2 to TRBJ2-3, with D uncertain. The CDR3 is 15 amino acids. Per the germline V gene, CDR1 is SGHAT and CDR2 is FQNNGV. The V end lost 5 bases, the J end lost 5 bases, and 17 bases lay between the germline ends. The CDR3 here is CASSLVVGIRDTQYF. CDR3 in DNA: TGTGCCAGCAGCCTAGTGGTGGGAATCAGAGATACGCAGTATTTT. Looking up the rest from reference TRBV11-2 and TRBJ2-3 gives the full variable domain: EAGVAQSPRYKIIEKRQSVAFWCNPISGHATLYWYQQILGQGPKLLIQFQNNGVVDDSQLPKDRFSAERLKGVDSTLKIQPAKLEDSAVYLCASSLVVGIRDTQYFGPGTRLTVL.

The chain carries TRBV2 and TRBJ1-6, with D unclear. Per germline, CDR1 SNHLY and CDR2 FYNNEI. There are 13 residues in the CDR3. V gave up 7 bases and J gave up 10 bases, with 14 bases separating them. This CDR3 reads CASIAVGESPLHF. CDR3 nucleotide sequence: TGTGCCAGCATAGCGGTAGGCGAATCACCCCTCCACTTT.

The chain combines TRBV4-1 with TRBJ1-4; TRBD1 might be the D (6 bases). Germline CDR1 reads MGHRA; CDR2 reads YSYEKL. The V end was cut by 5 bases, the J end by 7 bases, with 29 bases between. The CDR3 has 19 residues. Here the CDR3 DNA reads TGCGCCAGCAGCTTACGGATCTTGCAGGGGCCATTTGACGGTGAAAAACTGTTTTTT. It codes for CASSLRILQGPFDGEKLFF.

This clonotype was seen more than once but under ten times. The V gene is TRBV19, the J gene TRBJ2-2, with 9 nucleotides matching TRBD1. CDR3 length: 15 residues. CDR1 is LNHDA, CDR2 SQIVND, per germline (reference sequence). The ends lost 4 bases at V and 6 bases at J; junction bases unmatched: 6. The CDR3 region has the DNA TGTGCCAGTAGTACGGACAGGGGCAGTTCCGGGGAGCTGTTTTTT. It translates to CASSTDRGSSGELFF.

V gene TRBV19 combines with J gene TRBJ1-1; perhaps TRBD1 as D (5 bases). CDR3 size: 13 residues. V lost 1 base and J 6 bases, leaving 9 bases between the germline ends. CDR1 and CDR2 (germline): LNHDA, SQIVND (reference sequence). DNA of the CDR3: TGTGCCAGTAGTATAGGGGGCGGAGCTGAAGCTTTCTTT. It is translated as CASSIGGGAEAFF.

This clonotype was detected many times. Written as DNA, the CDR3 is TGTGCCAGCAGTTTAGGGTCCGAGACAGGGGGAGAAGAGACCCAGTACTTC. As protein: CASSLGSETGGEETQYF. V and J are TRBV28 and TRBJ2-5; 9 bases map to TRBD1. Germline CDR1 MDHEN, CDR2 SYDVKM. J lost 3 bases, V lost 2 bases, and 10 bases had no gene match. The CDR3 covers 17 residues. Using reference TRBV28 and TRBJ2-5 for the parts outside the CDR3, the full variable domain is DVKVTQSSRYLVKRTGEKVFLECVQDMDHENMFWYRQDPGLGLRLIYFSYDVKMKEKGDIPEGYSVSREKKERFSLILESASTNQTSMYLCASSLGSETGGEETQYFGPGTRLLVL.

This chain uses TRBV9 with TRBJ2-3, with D perhaps TRBD2 (6 bases). Between the trimmed V and J ends, which lost 7 bases and 7 bases, there was a span of 25 bases. CDR1 is SGDLS and CDR2 is YYNGEE in the germline V gene. This CDR3 comprises 16 residues. The CDR3 sequence: CASGNLAGQLRNTQYF. In nucleotides, the CDR3 is TGTGCCAGCGGGAATCTGGCGGGGCAGCTCCGGAATACGCAGTATTTT. The variable domain in full, with the rest retrieved from reference TRBV9 and TRBJ2-3, is DSGVTQTPKHLITATGQRVTLRCSPRSGDLSVYWYQQSLDQGLQFLIQYYNGEERAKGNILERFSAQQFPDLHSELNLSSLELGDSALYFCASGNLAGQLRNTQYFGPGTRLTVL.

J is TRBJ1-4 and V is TRBV7-9, with D unresolved. Deletions cut 8 bases from V and 0 bases from J, with 10 bases between. This CDR3 spans 14 amino acids. Germline CDR1 is SEHNR and CDR2 is FQNEAQ (reference sequence). CDR3 sequence reads: CASGNPPTNEKLFF. In DNA, the CDR3 is TGTGCCAGCGGGAATCCCCCAACTAATGAAAAACTGTTTTTT.